Listed below are T cell receptor beta chains from one sample, sequenced in a study of cytomegalovirus exposure and HLA in healthy donors. Only in-frame clones appear in the TCRdb table, and some are missing; sequencing was by immunoSEQ multiplex PCR. Of about 160,000 clones detected, just under 80% appear once; the ten largest clones hold around a tenth. Source material: PBMCs. The receptors originated from a man aged 18 to 30 in good health and CMV-seropositive. CDR3s include the opening cysteine and the closing phenylalanine or tryptophan. D genes are given only for firm matches. Clone size appears in some rows only: once, few, many, or a class for an expanded clone.

V gene,D gene,J gene,clone size,CDR3 DNA,CDR3 protein
TRBV27,.,TRBJ2-1,.,TGTGCCAGCAGTTTGGGGGGGGGCATGTTGAATGAGCAGTTCTTC,CASSLGGGMLNEQFF
TRBV4-3,.,TRBJ2-7,.,TGCGCCAGCAGCCAAGATATTCGCTACGAGCAGTACTTC,CASSQDIRYEQYF
TRBV21-1,.,TRBJ1-3,.,TGTGCCAGCAGCAAAGGGGGCGCTAATCGCGGTGGAAACACCATATATTTT,CASSKGGANRGGNTIYF
TRBV5-1,.,TRBJ2-2,once,TGCGCCAGCAGCTTGGAAGGAGTGGGGCGGAACACCGGGGAGCTGTTTTTT,CASSLEGVGRNTGELFF
TRBV5-6,.,TRBJ2-2,.,TGTGCCAGCAGCCACGATCCCGGGCCCCTAGGGGAAGACACCGGGGAGCTGTTTTTT,CASSHDPGPLGEDTGELFF
TRBV5-6,TRBD1,TRBJ2-5,.,TGTGCCAGCAGCTTGGCCCGGGACAGGGGTGAGACCCAGTACTTC,CASSLARDRGETQYF
TRBV21-1,.,TRBJ1-1,.,TGTGCCAGCACCCGGACAGGCTGGGAAAAGGACACTGAAGCTTTCTTT,CASTRTGWEKDTEAFF
TRBV9,TRBD1,TRBJ2-7,.,TGTGCCAGCAGCGTAGACGGGACAGGCACCTACGAGCAGTACTTC,CASSVDGTGTYEQYF
TRBV29-1,.,TRBJ1-1,.,TGCAGCGTGTATCAGGCGGAAGCTTTCTTT,CSVYQAEAFF
TRBV19,TRBD1,TRBJ2-2,.,TGTGCCAGTACCCGGGGGGACAGGGCGAACACCGGGGAGCTGTTTTTT,CASTRGDRANTGELFF
TRBV6-4,TRBD1,TRBJ1-5,.,TGTGCCAACCAGGCCGGGACAGGGGTAAATAAAAGCAATCAGCCCCAGCATTTT,CANQAGTGVNKSNQPQHF
TRBV29-1,TRBD1,TRBJ1-1,.,TGCAGCGTTGAATGGGCCAGGGGGGACACTGAAGCTTTCTTT,CSVEWARGDTEAFF
TRBV7-2,.,TRBJ1-5,.,TGTGCCAGCAGCCACAAAACCCTGAATCAGCCCCAGCATTTT,CASSHKTLNQPQHF
TRBV7-2,.,TRBJ2-3,.,TGTGCCAGCAGCTTAGGGCGCGGGAACCCGAGCGATACGCAGTATTTT,CASSLGRGNPSDTQYF
TRBV28,TRBD1,TRBJ2-1,.,TGTGCCAGCAGCCCCGGGACAGAGAATGAGCAGTTCTTC,CASSPGTENEQFF
TRBV2,TRBD1,TRBJ2-7,.,TGTGCCAGCAACAAGGGACAGGTGATCTCCTACGAGCAGTACTTC,CASNKGQVISYEQYF
TRBV5-1,.,TRBJ1-1,.,TGCGCCAGCCGGCCCTTGACAGCCATGAACACTGAAGCTTTCTTT,CASRPLTAMNTEAFF
TRBV6-5,.,TRBJ1-1,.,TGTGCCAGCATCCTGAGAGTCGGGAACACTGAAGCTTTCTTT,CASILRVGNTEAFF
TRBV19,.,TRBJ2-3,.,TGTGCCAGTAGTATTCGGCCGGTCGGGGATTGGGCAGATACGCAGTATTTT,CASSIRPVGDWADTQYF
TRBV27,TRBD1,TRBJ1-4,.,TGTGCCAGCAGTCCGCCAGGGGGTGAAAAACTGTTTTTT,CASSPPGGEKLFF
TRBV6-5,.,TRBJ2-5,.,TGTGCCAGCAGTTACTCTTACGGCCAGGGGGAGACCCAGTACTTC,CASSYSYGQGETQYF
TRBV5-1,TRBD1,TRBJ1-2,.,TGCGCCAGCAGCTTGGGAACAGGGGAAAACTATGGCTACACCTTC,CASSLGTGENYGYTF
TRBV7-2,.,TRBJ2-5,few,TGTGCCAGCAGCTTGAACAGGGATTGGAAGACCCAGTACTTC,CASSLNRDWKTQYF
TRBV2,TRBD1,TRBJ1-2,.,TGTGCCAGCAGTGAAACTTCGAGGGGGCGCCAGGCCTTC,CASSETSRGRQAF
TRBV10-2,.,TRBJ1-1,few,TGCGCCAGCAGTGAGTCTATAGGGGAAGGAGCTTTCTTT,CASSESIGEGAFF
TRBV19,.,TRBJ1-1,.,TGTGCCAGCAAAGGGGGGGAATTTTTCTTT,CASKGGEFFF
TRBV6-5,TRBD1,TRBJ2-7,.,TGTGCCAGCAGTTACTCTCCGGACAGGGATTCCTACGAGCAGTACTTC,CASSYSPDRDSYEQYF
TRBV4-2,.,TRBJ1-5,.,TGTGCCAGCAGCCGGGAGGGGGGGATGAATCAGCCCCAGCATTTT,CASSREGGMNQPQHF
TRBV27,.,TRBJ2-7,.,TGTGCCAGCAGTCCAACCCACGGGGGGCCGACCTACGAGCAGTACTTC,CASSPTHGGPTYEQYF
TRBV6-1,.,TRBJ1-4,.,TGTGCCAGCAGTGAAGGAGTCAGGAGGGATGAAAAACTGTTTTTT,CASSEGVRRDEKLFF
TRBV5-3,.,TRBJ2-5,.,TGTGCCAGAAGCCCGTCGGAGCGGGGGACAGCGTCAGAGACCCAGTACTTC,CARSPSERGTASETQYF
TRBV7-6,.,TRBJ2-1,.,TGTGCCAGCAGCAGGTGGGGGGTTTACAATGAGCAGTTCTTC,CASSRWGVYNEQFF
TRBV18,TRBD1,TRBJ1-5,.,TGTGCCAGCTCATCGGACAGGGACCGCAATCAGCCCCAGCATTTT,CASSSDRDRNQPQHF
TRBV19,TRBD1,TRBJ1-1,.,TGTGCCAGTAGTGTCCAGGGGGTTAACACTGAAGCTTTCTTT,CASSVQGVNTEAFF
TRBV5-1,TRBD2,TRBJ2-7,few,TGCGCCAGCAGCCCTGGGACTAGCGGGAGCGGTTTCGGGTACGAGCAGTACTTC,CASSPGTSGSGFGYEQYF
TRBV7-7,.,TRBJ2-3,once,TGTGCTAGCAGCGTCGGATTGGGAGTTTTGGATACGCAGTATTTT,CASSVGLGVLDTQYF
TRBV25-1,.,TRBJ1-1,.,TGTGCCAGCAGTGAATTTCGGGGTTTCGACACTGAAGCTTTCTTT,CASSEFRGFDTEAFF
TRBV4-1,.,TRBJ2-7,few,TGCGCCAGCAGCCAAGACGGAGGCTACGAGCAGTACTTC,CASSQDGGYEQYF
TRBV6-4,.,TRBJ1-2,.,TGTGCCAGCTCGAAAAGGGAGGGTCGAAACGGGGGCTACACCTTC,CASSKREGRNGGYTF
TRBV2,.,TRBJ2-2,.,TGTGCCAGCAGTACCGAATCCGGGGACACCGGGGAGCTGTTTTTT,CASSTESGDTGELFF
TRBV7-2,.,TRBJ1-2,.,TGTGCCAGCAGCTTAACAGGGTTGGTCTATGGCTACACCTTC,CASSLTGLVYGYTF
TRBV12-5,.,TRBJ1-1,.,TGTGCTAGTGGTTTGAGCGGAAGTGAAGCTTTCTTT,CASGLSGSEAFF
TRBV10-1,TRBD1,TRBJ1-5,few,TGCGCCAGCCCATCGAACGAGGGACAGAGCCATAATAGCAATCAGCCCCAGCATTTT,CASPSNEGQSHNSNQPQHF
TRBV7-8,TRBD2,TRBJ2-7,.,TGTGCCAGCAGCCGGACTAGCGGGAGTGGCGAGCAGTACTTC,CASSRTSGSGEQYF
TRBV27,.,TRBJ2-7,.,TGTGCCAGCAGTTTATCGGGCAGGGGATCCTACGAGCAGTACTTC,CASSLSGRGSYEQYF
TRBV30,.,TRBJ2-7,.,TGTGCCTGGAGTGGAGATCGGGTCTACGAGCAGTACTTC,CAWSGDRVYEQYF
TRBV6-5,TRBD1,TRBJ1-5,once,TGTGCCAGCAAGGACAGGGGAAATCAGCCCCAGCATTTT,CASKDRGNQPQHF
TRBV27,.,TRBJ1-1,.,TGTGCCAGCAGACCGGGACTCCAGAACACTGAAGCTTTCTTT,CASRPGLQNTEAFF
TRBV19,TRBD1,TRBJ2-1,.,TGTGCCAGTACCCCACCCTTCGGGACAGGGAACAATGAGCAGTTCTTC,CASTPPFGTGNNEQFF
TRBV19,.,TRBJ2-6,.,TGTGCCAGTAGTATAGGGGGGCTCTCTGGGGCCAACGTCCTGACTTTC,CASSIGGLSGANVLTF
TRBV14,TRBD1,TRBJ2-6,.,TGTGCCAGCAGCCAGGCCTTCCTTGGACAGGGCTTCTCTGGGGCCAACGTCCTGACTTTC,CASSQAFLGQGFSGANVLTF
TRBV11-2,.,TRBJ2-3,few,TGTGCCAGCAGCCCCTGGGGAGCGGCCAGCACAGATACGCAGTATTTT,CASSPWGAASTDTQYF
TRBV6-5,TRBD1,TRBJ2-2,.,TGTGCCAGCAGTTACTATGGGGACAGAGCCGGGGAGCTGTTTTTT,CASSYYGDRAGELFF
TRBV27,TRBD2,TRBJ2-1,.,TGTGCCAGCCAACCGGGACTAGCCTACAATGAGCAGTTCTTC,CASQPGLAYNEQFF
TRBV7-8,TRBD1,TRBJ2-6,.,TGTGCCAGCAGCAGGGGACAGGGGTCCTCTGGGGCCAACGTCCTGACTTTC,CASSRGQGSSGANVLTF
TRBV5-1,.,TRBJ2-7,once,TGCGCCAGCAGCTTGGGCGATCTCGGTAACGAGCAGTACTTC,CASSLGDLGNEQYF
TRBV5-1,.,TRBJ1-2,.,TGCGCCAGCAGCTTGGGGGTAGGGGCTAACTATGGCTACACCTTC,CASSLGVGANYGYTF
TRBV6-5,.,TRBJ1-2,.,TGTGCCAGACCGCGGGTGATCTATGGCTACACCTTC,CARPRVIYGYTF
TRBV5-1,.,TRBJ1-3,once,TGCGCCAGCAGCGAAGGAGCATCTGGAAACACCATATATTTT,CASSEGASGNTIYF